A selection of T cell receptor beta chains follows, all from one sample in a study of CD8 T cells in ankylosing spondylitis. Each CDR3 protein gets one entry after TCRdb re-called the 5' RACE reads with MiXCR. This sample has approximately 220,000 distinct CDR3 sequences, with around 25% found just once. The specimen was blood, either unsorted or a sorted T cell fraction (not recorded which). The source of these receptors is a male donor with ankylosing spondylitis or in good health (not recorded which). Both conserved end residues are part of each CDR3. Fields, in order: clone size, CDR3 length, D gene, J gene, V gene, CDR3 protein, CDR3 DNA. The D gene is left open where the match is weak. Not every row has a clone size; where given, it reads once, few, many or a size class.

>many|14|TRBD2|TRBJ2-2|TRBV20-1
CSAWTSENTGELFF
TGCAGTGCTTGGACTAGCGAAAACACCGGGGAGCTGTTTTTT
>many|14|TRBD2|TRBJ2-7|TRBV6-2/TRBV6-3
CASSYSETSNEQYF
TGTGCCAGCAGTTACTCTGAGACTAGCAACGAGCAGTACTTC
>many|12|-|TRBJ1-5|TRBV10-3
CAIGGVSWPQHF
TGTGCCATAGGCGGGGTCTCATGGCCCCAGCATTTT
>-|15|TRBD1|TRBJ2-7|TRBV5-1
CASRDQPGQIYEQYF
TGCGCCAGCAGAGACCAGCCGGGACAGATCTACGAGCAGTACTTC
>many|17|TRBD2|TRBJ2-7|TRBV27
CASSLLASGAISYEQYF
TGTGCCAGCAGTTTATTGGCTAGCGGGGCGATCTCCTACGAGCAGTACTTC
>many|14|TRBD2|TRBJ2-7|TRBV20-1
CSAEGLAGDLAQYF
TGCAGTGCGGAGGGACTAGCGGGGGATTTAGCGCAGTACTTC
>-|13|-|TRBJ1-1|TRBV20-1
CSAPSSVNTEAFF
TGCAGTGCTCCTTCTTCAGTGAACACTGAAGCTTTCTTT
>-|12|TRBD2|TRBJ2-3|TRBV29-1
CSVRLAGDTQYF
TGCAGCGTTCGACTAGCGGGAGATACGCAGTATTTT
>-|14|-|TRBJ2-1|TRBV4-1
CASSQWADAGEQFF
TGCGCCAGCAGCCAGTGGGCGGACGCTGGTGAGCAGTTCTTC
>many|16|-|TRBJ2-1|TRBV20-1
CSARDQLAGSYNEQFF
TGCAGTGCTAGAGATCAACTTGCGGGCTCCTACAATGAGCAGTTCTTC
>many|15|TRBD1|TRBJ2-2|TRBV10-3
CAISGGQANTGELFF
TGTGCCATCAGTGGGGGACAGGCGAACACCGGGGAGCTGTTTTTT
>many|13|TRBD1|TRBJ1-1|TRBV5-1
CASSLGQGLEAFF
TGCGCCAGCAGCTTGGGACAGGGGCTTGAAGCTTTCTTT
>few|13|TRBD1|TRBJ1-1|TRBV29-1
CSARTGLDTEAFF
TGCAGCGCTCGGACAGGATTGGACACTGAAGCTTTCTTT
>few|11|-|TRBJ2-7|TRBV28
CASSLAGVAYF
TGTGCCAGCAGTTTAGCTGGGGTTGCGTACTTC
>many|16|TRBD1|TRBJ1-1|TRBV7-2
CASSLETGAMNTEAFF
TGTGCCAGCAGCTTAGAGACAGGGGCCATGAACACTGAAGCTTTCTTT
>many|16|TRBD2|TRBJ2-5|TRBV4-2
CASSQDTAGAKETQYF
TGTGCCAGCAGCCAAGATACGGCGGGAGCAAAAGAGACCCAGTACTTC
>-|17|-|TRBJ1-5|TRBV20-1
CCARVLQGSVGNQPQHF
TGCTGTGCTAGAGTCCTACAGGGTAGTGTCGGCAATCAGCCCCAGCATTTT
>few|13|TRBD2|TRBJ2-7|TRBV20-1
CSAAPSGAYEQYF
TGCAGTGCCGCGCCGAGCGGGGCCTACGAGCAGTACTTC